This T cell receptor (beta chain) emerged from a study of shared clonotypes between healthy human individuals. Study-wide points: Sampling involved blood alone; tissue repertoires likely differ.

Libraries were prepared by immunoSEQ multiplex PCR; TCRdb keeps only in-frame clonotypes and omits some of them. The data show about 1 million clones, around 74% seen once. This CDR3 spans 15 amino acids. Germline V gene lookup returns CDR1 LNHDA and CDR2 SQIVND (reference sequence). The V end lost 5 bases, the J end lost 0 bases, and 8 bases lay between the germline ends. A word on this clone: No antigen is known for it.

Sequenced material: memory CD4+ T cells sorted from blood. The subset here: CD45RA-negative fraction. This sequence originates from a man aged 18 to 35 in good health. The chain carries TRBV19 and TRBJ2-6; perhaps TRBD1 as D (6 bases). The CDR3 loop is CASSPQGSGANVLTF. In nucleotides, the CDR3 is TGTGCCAGTAGTCCACAGGGCTCTGGGGCCAACGTCCTGACTTTC. Variable domain in full (rest from reference TRBV19 and TRBJ2-6): DGGITQSPKYLFRKEGQNVTLSCEQNLNHDAMYWYRQDPGQGLRLIYYSQIVNDFQKGDIAEGYSVSREKKESFPLTVTSAQKNPTAFYLCASSPQGSGANVLTFGAGSRLTVL.